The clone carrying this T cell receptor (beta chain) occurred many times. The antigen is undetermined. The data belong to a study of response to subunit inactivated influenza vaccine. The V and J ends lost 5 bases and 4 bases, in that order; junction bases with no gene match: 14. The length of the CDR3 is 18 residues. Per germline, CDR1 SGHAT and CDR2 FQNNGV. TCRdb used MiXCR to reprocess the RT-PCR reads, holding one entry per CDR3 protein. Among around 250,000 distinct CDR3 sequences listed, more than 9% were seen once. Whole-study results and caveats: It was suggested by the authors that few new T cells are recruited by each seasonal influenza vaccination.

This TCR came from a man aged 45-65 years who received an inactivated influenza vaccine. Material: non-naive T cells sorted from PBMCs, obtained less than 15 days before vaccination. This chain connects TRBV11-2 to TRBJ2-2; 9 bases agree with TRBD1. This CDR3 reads CASSTSPYRGRGTGELFF. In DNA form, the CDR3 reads TGTGCCAGCAGCACTAGCCCTTACAGGGGGCGCGGCACCGGGGAGCTGTTTTTT.